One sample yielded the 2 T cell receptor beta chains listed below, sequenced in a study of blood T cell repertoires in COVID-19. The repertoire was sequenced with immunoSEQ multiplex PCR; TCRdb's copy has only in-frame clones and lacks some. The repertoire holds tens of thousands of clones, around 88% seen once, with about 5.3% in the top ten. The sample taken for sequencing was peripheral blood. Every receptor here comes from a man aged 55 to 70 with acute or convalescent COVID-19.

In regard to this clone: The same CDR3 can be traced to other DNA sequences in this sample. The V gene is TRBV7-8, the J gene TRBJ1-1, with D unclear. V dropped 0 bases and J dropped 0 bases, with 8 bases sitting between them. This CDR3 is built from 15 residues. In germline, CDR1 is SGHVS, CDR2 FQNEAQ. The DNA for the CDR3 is TGTGCCAGCAGCTTAGCTCTCAGGATGAACACTGAAGCTTTCTTT. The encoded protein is CASSLALRMNTEAFF. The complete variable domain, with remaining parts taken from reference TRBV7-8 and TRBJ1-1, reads GAGVSQSPRYKVAKRGQDVALRCDPISGHVSLFWYQQALGQGPEFLTYFQNEAQLDKSGLPSDRFFAERPEGSVSTLKIQRTQQEDSAVYLCASSLALRMNTEAFFGQGTRLTVV.

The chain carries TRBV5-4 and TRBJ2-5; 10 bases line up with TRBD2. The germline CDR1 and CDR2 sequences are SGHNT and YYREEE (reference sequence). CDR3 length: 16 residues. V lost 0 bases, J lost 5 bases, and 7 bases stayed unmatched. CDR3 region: CASSLERGGSGETQYF. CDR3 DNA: TGTGCCAGCAGCTTGGAGCGGGGGGGATCGGGGGAGACCCAGTACTTC. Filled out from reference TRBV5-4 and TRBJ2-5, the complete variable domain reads ETGVTQSPTHLIKTRGQQVTLRCSSQSGHNTVSWYQQALGQGPQFIFQYYREEENGRGNFPPRFSGLQFPNYSSELNVNALELDDSALYLCASSLERGGSGETQYFGPGTRLLVL.